This TCR beta chain was observed in a study of blood T cells in healthy people across ages. Findings of the study overall: Older age coincided with a roughly linear decline in TCR beta diversity per million T cells.

PCR was performed a second time for 7 to 11 cycles using a sample-barcoded 5' primer and a J-beta primer mix. Each CDR3 protein is one row after TCRdb ran MiXCR on the 5' RACE reads. The data contain approximately 780,000 distinct CDR3 sequences, about a quarter of them singletons. The CDR3 totals 15 residues. In germline, CDR1 is MNHEY, CDR2 SVGAGI. This clonotype was picked up a small number of times. The target antigen is unknown. A junction boundary mismatches the germline segment, possibly from a read error. These data were also reused for a study on T cells of mothers and their children.

The sample was blood. The TCR originated in a boy younger than 18 in good health. This chain connects TRBV6-5 to TRBJ2-7; 7 bases match TRBD1. This CDR3 reads CASSYSSGGVYEQCF. CDR3 nucleotide sequence: TGTGCCAGCAGTTACTCTTCAGGGGGAGTCTACGAGCAGTGCTTC.